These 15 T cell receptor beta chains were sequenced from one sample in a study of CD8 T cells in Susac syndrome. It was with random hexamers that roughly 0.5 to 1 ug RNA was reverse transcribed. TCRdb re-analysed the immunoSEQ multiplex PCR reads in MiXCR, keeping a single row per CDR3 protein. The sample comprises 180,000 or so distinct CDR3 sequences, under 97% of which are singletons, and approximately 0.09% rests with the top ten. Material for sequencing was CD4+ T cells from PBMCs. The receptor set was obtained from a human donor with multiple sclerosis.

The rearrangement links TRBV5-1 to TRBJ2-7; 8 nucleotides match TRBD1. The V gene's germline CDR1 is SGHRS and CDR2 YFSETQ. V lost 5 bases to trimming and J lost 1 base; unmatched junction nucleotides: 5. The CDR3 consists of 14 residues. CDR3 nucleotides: TGCGCCAGCAGTCACAGGGGGAATTCCTACGAGCAGTACTTC. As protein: CASSHRGNSYEQYF.

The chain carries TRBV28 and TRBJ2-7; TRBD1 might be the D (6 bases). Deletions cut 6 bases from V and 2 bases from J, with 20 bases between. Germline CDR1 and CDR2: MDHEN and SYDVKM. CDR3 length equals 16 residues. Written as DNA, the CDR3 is TGTGCCAGCAGCCAAGTAGCACAGGGACCCCCCTACGAGCAGTACTTC. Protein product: CASSQVAQGPPYEQYF.

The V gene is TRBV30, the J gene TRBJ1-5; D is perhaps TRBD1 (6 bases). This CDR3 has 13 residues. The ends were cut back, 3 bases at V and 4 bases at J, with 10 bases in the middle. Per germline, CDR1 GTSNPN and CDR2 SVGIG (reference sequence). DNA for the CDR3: TGTGCCTGGAGCCAGGGGAAGAATCAGCCCCAGCATTTT. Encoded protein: CAWSQGKNQPQHF.

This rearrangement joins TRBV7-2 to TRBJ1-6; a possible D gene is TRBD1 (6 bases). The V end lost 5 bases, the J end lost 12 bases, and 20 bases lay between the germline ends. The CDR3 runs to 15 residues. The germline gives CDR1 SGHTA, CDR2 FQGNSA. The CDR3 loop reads CASSDGSGESLPLHF. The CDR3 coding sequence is TGTGCCAGCAGCGACGGTTCAGGGGAGTCTCTACCCCTCCACTTT.

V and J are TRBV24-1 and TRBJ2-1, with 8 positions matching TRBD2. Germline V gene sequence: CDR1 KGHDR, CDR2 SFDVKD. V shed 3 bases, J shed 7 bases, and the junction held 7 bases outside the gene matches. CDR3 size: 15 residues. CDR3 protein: CATSDPGGVQNEQFF. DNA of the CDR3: TGTGCCACCAGTGATCCGGGGGGGGTACAAAATGAGCAGTTCTTC.

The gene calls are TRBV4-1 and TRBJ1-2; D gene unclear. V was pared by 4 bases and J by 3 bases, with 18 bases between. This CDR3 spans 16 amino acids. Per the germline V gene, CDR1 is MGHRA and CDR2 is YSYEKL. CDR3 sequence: CASSLAPSREYYGYTF. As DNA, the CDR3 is TGCGCCAGCAGCCTTGCTCCGAGCCGGGAATACTATGGCTACACCTTC.

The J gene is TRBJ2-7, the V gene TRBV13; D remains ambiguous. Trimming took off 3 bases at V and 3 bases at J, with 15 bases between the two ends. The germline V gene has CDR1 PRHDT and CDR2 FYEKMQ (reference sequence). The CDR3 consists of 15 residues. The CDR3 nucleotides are TGTGCCAGCAGCTTGGTCGGCGGCGGCCTCTACGAGCAGTACTTC. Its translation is CASSLVGGGLYEQYF.

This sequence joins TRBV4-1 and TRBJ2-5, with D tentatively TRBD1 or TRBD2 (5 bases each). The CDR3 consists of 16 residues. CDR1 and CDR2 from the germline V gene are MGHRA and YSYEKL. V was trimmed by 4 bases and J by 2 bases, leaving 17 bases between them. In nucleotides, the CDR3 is TGCGCCAGCAGCCCGGGGACCCTCGCTGGGCAAGAGACCCAGTACTTC. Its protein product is CASSPGTLAGQETQYF.

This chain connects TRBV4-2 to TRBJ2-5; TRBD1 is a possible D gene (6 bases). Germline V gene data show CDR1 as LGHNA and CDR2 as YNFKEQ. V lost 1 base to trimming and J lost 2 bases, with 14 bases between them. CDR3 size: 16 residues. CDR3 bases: TGTGCCAGCAGCCAAGGAGGGACACAGGATCAAGAGACCCAGTACTTC. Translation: CASSQGGTQDQETQYF.

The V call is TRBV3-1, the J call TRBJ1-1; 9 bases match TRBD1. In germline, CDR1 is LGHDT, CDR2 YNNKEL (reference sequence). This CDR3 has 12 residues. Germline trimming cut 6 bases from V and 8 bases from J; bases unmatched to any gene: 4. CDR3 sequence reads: CASSLDRGEAFF. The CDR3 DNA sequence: TGTGCCAGCAGTCTTGACAGGGGGGAAGCTTTCTTT.

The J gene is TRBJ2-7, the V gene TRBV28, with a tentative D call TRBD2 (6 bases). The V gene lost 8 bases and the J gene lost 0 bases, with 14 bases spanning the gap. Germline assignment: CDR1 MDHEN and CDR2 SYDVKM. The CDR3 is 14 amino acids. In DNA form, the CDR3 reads TGTGCCAGCCGGGTGGGGGGAAACTCCTACGAGCAGTACTTC. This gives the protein CASRVGGNSYEQYF.

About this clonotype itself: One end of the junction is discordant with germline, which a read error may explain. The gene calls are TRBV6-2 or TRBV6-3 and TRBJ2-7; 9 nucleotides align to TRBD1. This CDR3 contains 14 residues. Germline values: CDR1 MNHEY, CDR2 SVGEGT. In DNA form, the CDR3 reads TGTGCCAGCAGTGGACAGGGGAGCTCCTACAAGCAGTACTTC. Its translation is CASSGQGSSYKQYF.

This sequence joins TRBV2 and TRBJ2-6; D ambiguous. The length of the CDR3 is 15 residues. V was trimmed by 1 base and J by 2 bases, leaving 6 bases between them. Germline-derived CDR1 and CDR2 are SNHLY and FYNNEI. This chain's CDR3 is CASSEEPAGANVLTF. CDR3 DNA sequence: TGTGCCAGCAGTGAAGAGCCTGCTGGGGCCAACGTCCTGACTTTC. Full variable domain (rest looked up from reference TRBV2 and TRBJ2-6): EPEVTQTPSHQVTQMGQEVILRCVPISNHLYFYWYRQILGQKVEFLVSFYNNEISEKSEIFDDQFSVERPDGSNFTLKIRSTKLEDSAMYFCASSEEPAGANVLTFGAGSRLTVL.

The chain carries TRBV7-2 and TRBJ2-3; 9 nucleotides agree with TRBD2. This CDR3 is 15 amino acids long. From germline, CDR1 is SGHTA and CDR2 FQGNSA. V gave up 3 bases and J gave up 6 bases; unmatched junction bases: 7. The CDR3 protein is CASSLPTSGWDTQYF. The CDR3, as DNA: TGTGCCAGCAGCTTGCCGACTAGCGGTTGGGATACGCAGTATTTT. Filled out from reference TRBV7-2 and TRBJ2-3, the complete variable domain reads GAGVSQSPSNKVTEKGKDVELRCDPISGHTALYWYRQSLGQGLEFLIYFQGNSAPDKSGLPSDRFSAERTGGSVSTLTIQRTQQEDSAVYLCASSLPTSGWDTQYFGPGTRLTVL.

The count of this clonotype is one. The CDR3 region is CASSLATGEGEQYF. CDR3 sequence (DNA): TGCGCCAGCAGCTTGGCGACAGGGGAGGGCGAGCAGTACTTC. The chain has TRBV5-1 and TRBJ2-7; tentative D call: TRBD1 (8 bases). This CDR3 is built from 14 residues. V dropped 0 bases and J dropped 6 bases, with 13 bases sitting between them. Per the germline V gene, CDR1 is SGHRS and CDR2 is YFSETQ.